This T cell receptor (beta chain) stems from a study of control samples from healthy donors and cancer patients. Sequenced by immunoSEQ multiplex PCR; TCRdb stores in-frame clones only, minus some. The sample carries about 170,000 clones, around 94% recorded once. The CDR3 extends over 14 amino acids. The rearrangement joins TRBV21-1 to TRBJ1-1. TRBV21-1 is described as a pseudogene. The sequence was collected from a woman younger than 35 in good health. The material sequenced was blood. In DNA form, the CDR3 reads TGTGCCAGCAGTCCTACGGCCGGGGATACTGAAGCTTTCTTT. Encoded protein: CASSPTAGDTEAFF.